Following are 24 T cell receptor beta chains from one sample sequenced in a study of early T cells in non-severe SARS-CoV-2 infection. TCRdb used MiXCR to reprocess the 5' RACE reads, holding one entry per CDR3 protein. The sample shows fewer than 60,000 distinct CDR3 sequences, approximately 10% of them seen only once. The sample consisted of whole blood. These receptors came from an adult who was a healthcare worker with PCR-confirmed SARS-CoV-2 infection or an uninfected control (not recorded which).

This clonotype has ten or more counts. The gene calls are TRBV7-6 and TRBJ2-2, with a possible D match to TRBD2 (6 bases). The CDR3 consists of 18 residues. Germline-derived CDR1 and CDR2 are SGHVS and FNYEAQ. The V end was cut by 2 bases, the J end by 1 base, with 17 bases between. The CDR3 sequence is CASSLSPRGGLNTGELFF. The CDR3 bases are TGTGCCAGCAGCTTAAGTCCGCGGGGCGGATTGAACACCGGGGAGCTGTTTTTT. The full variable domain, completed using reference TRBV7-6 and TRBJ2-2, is GAGVSQSPRYKVTKRGQDVALRCDPISGHVSLYWYRQALGQGPEFLTYFNYEAQQDKSGLPNDRFSAERPEGSISTLTIQRTEQRDSAMYRCASSLSPRGGLNTGELFFGEGSRLTVL.

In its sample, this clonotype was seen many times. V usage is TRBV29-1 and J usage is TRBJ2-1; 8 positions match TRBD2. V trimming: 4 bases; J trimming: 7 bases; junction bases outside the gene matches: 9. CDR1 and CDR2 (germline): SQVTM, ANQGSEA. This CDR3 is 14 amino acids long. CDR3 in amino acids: CSVVVGTRTNEQFF. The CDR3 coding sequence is TGCAGCGTTGTGGTTGGGACTAGGACTAATGAGCAGTTCTTC.

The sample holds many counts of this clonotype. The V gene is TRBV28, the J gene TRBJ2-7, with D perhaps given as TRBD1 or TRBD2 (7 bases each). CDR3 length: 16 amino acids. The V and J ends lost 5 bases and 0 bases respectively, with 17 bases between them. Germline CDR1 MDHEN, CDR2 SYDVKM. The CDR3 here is CASSLPGEGASYEQYF. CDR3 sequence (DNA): TGTGCCAGCAGTCTCCCCGGGGAGGGGGCCTCCTACGAGCAGTACTTC.

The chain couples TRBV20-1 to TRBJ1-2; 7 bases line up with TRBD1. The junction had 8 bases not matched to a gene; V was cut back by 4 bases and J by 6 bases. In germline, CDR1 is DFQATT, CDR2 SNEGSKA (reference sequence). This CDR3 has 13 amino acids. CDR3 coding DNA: TGCAGTGCTATGGCTCGACAGGGCGATGGCTACACCTTC. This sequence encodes CSAMARQGDGYTF.

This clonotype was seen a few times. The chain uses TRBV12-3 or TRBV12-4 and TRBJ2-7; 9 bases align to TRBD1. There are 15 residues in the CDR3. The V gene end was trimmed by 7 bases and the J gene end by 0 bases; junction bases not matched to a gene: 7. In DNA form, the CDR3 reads TGTGCCAGCAAAGGAGGACAGGGGTTCTCCTACGAGCAGTACTTC. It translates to CASKGGQGFSYEQYF.

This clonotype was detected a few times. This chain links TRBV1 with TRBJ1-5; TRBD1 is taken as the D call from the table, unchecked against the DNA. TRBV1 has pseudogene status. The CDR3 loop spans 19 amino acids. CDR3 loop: CTSRYGGRDDQKFNQPQHF. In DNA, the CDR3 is TGCACCAGCAGGTATGGGGGACGAGACGACCAAAAATTCAATCAGCCCCAGCATTTT.

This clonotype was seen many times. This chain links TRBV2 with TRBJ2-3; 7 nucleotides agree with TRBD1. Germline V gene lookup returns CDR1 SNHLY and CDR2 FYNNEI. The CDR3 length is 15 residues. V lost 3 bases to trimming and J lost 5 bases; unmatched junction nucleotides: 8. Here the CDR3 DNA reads TGTGCCAGCAGTGACACGGCAGGGGGTGGAGATACGCAGTATTTT. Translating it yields CASSDTAGGGDTQYF.

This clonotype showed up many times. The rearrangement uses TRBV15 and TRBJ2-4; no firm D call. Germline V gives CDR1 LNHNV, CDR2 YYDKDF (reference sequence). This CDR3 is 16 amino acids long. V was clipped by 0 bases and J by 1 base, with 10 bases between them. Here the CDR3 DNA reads TGTGCCACCAGCAGAGATCGGTCGGCGGCCAAAAACATTCAGTACTTC. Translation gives CATSRDRSAAKNIQYF.

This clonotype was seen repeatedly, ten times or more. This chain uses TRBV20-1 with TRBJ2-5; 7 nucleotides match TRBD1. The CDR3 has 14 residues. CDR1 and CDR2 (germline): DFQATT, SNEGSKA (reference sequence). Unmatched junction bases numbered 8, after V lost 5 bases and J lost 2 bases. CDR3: CSASPDRVQETQYF. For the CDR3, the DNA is TGCAGTGCTTCTCCAGACAGGGTTCAAGAGACCCAGTACTTC.

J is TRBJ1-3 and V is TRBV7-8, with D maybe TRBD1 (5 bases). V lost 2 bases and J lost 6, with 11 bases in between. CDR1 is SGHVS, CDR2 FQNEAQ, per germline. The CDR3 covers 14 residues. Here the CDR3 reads CASSLYGTENTIYF. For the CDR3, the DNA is TGTGCCAGCAGCTTATATGGGACTGAAAACACCATATATTTT.

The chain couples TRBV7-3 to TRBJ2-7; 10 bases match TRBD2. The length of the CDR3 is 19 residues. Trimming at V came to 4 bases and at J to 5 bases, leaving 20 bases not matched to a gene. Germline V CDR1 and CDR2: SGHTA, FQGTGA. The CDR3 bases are TGTGCCAGCAGCTCCACCCCAGGTAGCGGGGGGCCTTCGTCCAACGAGCAGTACTTC. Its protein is CASSSTPGSGGPSSNEQYF.

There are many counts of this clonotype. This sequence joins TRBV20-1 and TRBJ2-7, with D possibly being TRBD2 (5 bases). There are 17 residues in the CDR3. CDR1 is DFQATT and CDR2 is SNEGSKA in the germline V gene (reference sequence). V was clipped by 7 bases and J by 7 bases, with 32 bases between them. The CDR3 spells CSGWGLAAGGGPWEQYF. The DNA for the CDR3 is TGCAGTGGTTGGGGTCTGGCAGCCGGAGGCGGCCCTTGGGAGCAGTACTTC.

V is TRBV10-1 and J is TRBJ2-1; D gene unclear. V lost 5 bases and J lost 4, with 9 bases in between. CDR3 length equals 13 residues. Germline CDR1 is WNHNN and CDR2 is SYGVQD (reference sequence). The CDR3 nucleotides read TGCGCCAGCAGTCAAGGGTCGTACAATGAGCAGTTCTTC. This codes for CASSQGSYNEQFF.

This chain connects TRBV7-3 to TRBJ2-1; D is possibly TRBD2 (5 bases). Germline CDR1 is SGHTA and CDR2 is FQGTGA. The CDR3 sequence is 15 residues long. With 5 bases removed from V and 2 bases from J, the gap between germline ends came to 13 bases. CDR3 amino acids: CASSASGSAYNEQFF. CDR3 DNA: TGTGCCAGCAGCGCCAGCGGATCGGCCTACAATGAGCAGTTCTTC.

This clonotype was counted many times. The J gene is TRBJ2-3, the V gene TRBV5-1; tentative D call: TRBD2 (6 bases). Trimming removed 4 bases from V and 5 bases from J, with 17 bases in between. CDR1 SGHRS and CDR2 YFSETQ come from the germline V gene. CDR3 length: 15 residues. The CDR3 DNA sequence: TGCGCCAGCAGCCCGGCGGCGGGGACCAGAGATACGCAGTATTTT. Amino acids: CASSPAAGTRDTQYF.

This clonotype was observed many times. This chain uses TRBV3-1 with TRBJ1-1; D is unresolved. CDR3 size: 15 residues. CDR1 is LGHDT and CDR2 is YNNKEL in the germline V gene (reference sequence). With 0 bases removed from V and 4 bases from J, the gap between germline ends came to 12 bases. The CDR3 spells CASSQEEGFGTEAFF. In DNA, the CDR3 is TGTGCCAGCAGCCAAGAAGAGGGATTCGGCACTGAAGCTTTCTTT.

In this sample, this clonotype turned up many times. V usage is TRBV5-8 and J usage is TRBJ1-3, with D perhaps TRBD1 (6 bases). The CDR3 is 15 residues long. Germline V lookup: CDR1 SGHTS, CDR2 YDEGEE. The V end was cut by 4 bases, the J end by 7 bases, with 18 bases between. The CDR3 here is CASSHRTAIYNTIYF. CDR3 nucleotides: TGTGCCAGCAGCCACCGGACAGCCATATACAACACCATATATTTT.

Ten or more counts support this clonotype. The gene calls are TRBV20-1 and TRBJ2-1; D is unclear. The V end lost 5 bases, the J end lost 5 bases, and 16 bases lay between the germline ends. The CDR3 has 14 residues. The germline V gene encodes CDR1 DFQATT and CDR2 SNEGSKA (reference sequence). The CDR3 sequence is CSAPVGSFDNEQFF. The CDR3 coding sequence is TGCAGTGCTCCCGTGGGTAGCTTCGACAATGAGCAGTTCTTC.

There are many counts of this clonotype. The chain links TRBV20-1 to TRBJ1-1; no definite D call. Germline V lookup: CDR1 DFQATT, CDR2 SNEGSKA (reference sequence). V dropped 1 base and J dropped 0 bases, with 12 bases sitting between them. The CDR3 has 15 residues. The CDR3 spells CSARAFGRLNTEAFF. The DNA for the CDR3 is TGCAGTGCTAGAGCCTTTGGACGGCTGAACACTGAAGCTTTCTTT.

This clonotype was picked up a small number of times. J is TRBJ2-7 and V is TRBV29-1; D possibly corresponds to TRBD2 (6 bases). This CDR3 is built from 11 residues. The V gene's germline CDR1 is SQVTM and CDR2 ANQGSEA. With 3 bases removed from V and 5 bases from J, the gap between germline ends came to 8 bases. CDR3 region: CSVEEGHEQYF. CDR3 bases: TGCAGCGTTGAGGAGGGGCACGAGCAGTACTTC.

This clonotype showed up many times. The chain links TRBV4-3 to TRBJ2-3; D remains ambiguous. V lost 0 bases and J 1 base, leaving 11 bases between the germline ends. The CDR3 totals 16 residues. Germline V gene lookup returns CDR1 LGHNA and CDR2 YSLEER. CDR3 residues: CASSQEGLDGTDTQYF. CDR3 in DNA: TGCGCCAGCAGCCAAGAAGGCCTGGATGGCACAGATACGCAGTATTTT.

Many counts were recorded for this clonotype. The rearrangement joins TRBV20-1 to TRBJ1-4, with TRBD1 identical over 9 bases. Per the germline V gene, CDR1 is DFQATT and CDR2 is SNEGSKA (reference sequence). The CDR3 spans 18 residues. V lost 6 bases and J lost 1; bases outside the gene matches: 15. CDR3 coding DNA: TGCAGTGCACCTGAAACACAGGGGGCGCGGGTAACTAATGAAAAACTGTTTTTT. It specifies CSAPETQGARVTNEKLFF.

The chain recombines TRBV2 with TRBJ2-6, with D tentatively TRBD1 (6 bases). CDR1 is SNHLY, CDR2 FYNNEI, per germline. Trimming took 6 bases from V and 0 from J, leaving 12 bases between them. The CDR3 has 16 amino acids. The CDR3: CASRLGGDSGANVLTF. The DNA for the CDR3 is TGTGCCAGCAGGCTAGGGGGAGACTCTGGGGCCAACGTCCTGACTTTC.

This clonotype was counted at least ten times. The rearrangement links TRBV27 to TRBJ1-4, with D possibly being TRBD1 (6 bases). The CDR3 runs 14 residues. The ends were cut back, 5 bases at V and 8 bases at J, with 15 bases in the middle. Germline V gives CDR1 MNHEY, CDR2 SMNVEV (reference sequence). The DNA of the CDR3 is TGTGCCAGCAGTCGGACAGCCCTTAAGGAAAAACTGTTTTTT. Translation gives CASSRTALKEKLFF.